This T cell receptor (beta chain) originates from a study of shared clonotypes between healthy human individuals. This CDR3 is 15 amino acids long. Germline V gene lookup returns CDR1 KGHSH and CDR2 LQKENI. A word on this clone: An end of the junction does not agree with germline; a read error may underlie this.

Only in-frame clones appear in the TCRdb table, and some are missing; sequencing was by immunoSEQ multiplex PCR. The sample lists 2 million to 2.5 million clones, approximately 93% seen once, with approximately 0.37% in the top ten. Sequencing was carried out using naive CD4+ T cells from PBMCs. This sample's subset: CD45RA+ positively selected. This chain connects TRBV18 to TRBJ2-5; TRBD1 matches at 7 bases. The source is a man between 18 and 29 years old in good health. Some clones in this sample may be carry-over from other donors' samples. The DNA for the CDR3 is TGTGCCAGCTCGCCACAGGGGATACGCCAAGAGACCCAGTACTTC. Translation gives CASSPQGIRQETQYF.